This T cell receptor (beta chain) was profiled in a study of CD8 T cells in ankylosing spondylitis. TCRdb reanalysed the 5' RACE reads using MiXCR and keeps one entry per CDR3 protein. The sample includes more than 650,000 distinct CDR3 sequences, 12% seen only once; the top ten take about 0.49%. In the case of this clonotype: Antigen: not known.

General study results and limits: A TCR beta motif of eight or nine highly homologous variants seemed to mark ankylosing spondylitis blood.

In germline, CDR1 is MDHEN, CDR2 SYDVKM. V lost 0 bases, J lost 8 bases, and 22 bases lay in between. The CDR3 sequence is 17 residues long. The V and J genes are TRBV28 and TRBJ1-2; D is unclear. This clonotype originated in a male donor with ankylosing spondylitis. The specimen sequenced was blood, either unsorted or a sorted T cell fraction (not recorded which). CDR3 nucleotides: TGTGCCAGCAGTTTATGGTCGCGAGGGCCGGCGAGAGGCGGCTACACCTTC. Translated, it gives CASSLWSRGPARGGYTF.